The entry that follows covers one T cell receptor beta chain sequence. Its target is not known. These data belong to a study of cytomegalovirus exposure and HLA in healthy donors. Study-wide background: There were 70 million to 95 million unique TCRs (from HLA-typed donors) in an early data release. Study observations and caveats: Associated with cytomegalovirus, according to the listing, were around 160 TCR beta chains. What TCR beta sequences reportedly achieved was accurate prediction of HLA-A and HLA-B alleles in most subjects.

PCR used 60 Vbeta primers and 13 Jbeta primers. Profiled with immunoSEQ multiplex PCR; TCRdb holds only in-frame clones, not every one. The sample consists of 150,000 to 200,000 clones, about 80% of them appearing once. These donors, healthy bone marrow donors, were studied. The CDR3 runs 16 residues. The germline V gene encodes CDR1 MNHNS and CDR2 SASEGT. V was shortened by 4 bases and J by 3 bases, with 16 bases between the two germline ends. The sequenced sample consisted of PBMCs. This chain joins TRBV6-1 and TRBJ2-1; TRBD1 is a possible D gene (5 bases). The TCR sequence derives from a middle-aged woman in good health and CMV-seronegative. CDR3 nucleotides: TGTGCCAGCAGTGTATCCAGGGCTGGCCGCTACAATGAGCAGTTCTTC. Protein: CASSVSRAGRYNEQFF.